The clone carrying this T cell receptor beta chain was observed a few times. The data stem from a study of CD8 T cells in ankylosing spondylitis. TCRdb re-called the 5' RACE reads with MiXCR, one entry per CDR3 protein. Among about 140,000 distinct CDR3 sequences, under 35% were seen once, and the ten largest hold around 6.2%. V lost 4 bases, J lost 3 bases, and 13 bases lay in between. The CDR3 sequence is 15 residues long. The germline V gene has CDR1 DFQATT and CDR2 SNEGSKA (reference sequence). V and J are TRBV20-1 and TRBJ1-6; D might be TRBD1 (5 bases). This TCR derives from a male donor with ankylosing spondylitis. The sample comprised synovial fluid, either unsorted or a sorted T cell fraction (not recorded which). In DNA form, the CDR3 reads TGCAGTGCTACCAGGGTTCAGGACTATAATTCACCCCTCCACTTT. Its protein product is CSATRVQDYNSPLHF.